This T cell receptor beta chain emerged from a study of graft-versus-host responses after intestinal transplantation. Background on the study: Recipients were given multivisceral, liver-intestinal, or isolated intestinal transplants.

The germline V gene has CDR1 LGHNA and CDR2 YNFKEQ. The CDR3 is made up of 16 amino acids. Trimming cost V 4 bases and J 0 bases; bases outside gene matches: 9. Sequenced by immunoSEQ multiplex PCR; TCRdb stores in-frame clones only, minus some. The profile shows around 100,000 clones, roughly 84% of them singletons. As regards this clone: Its matching antigen is unknown.

Sequencing used unstimulated CD4+ T cells sorted from spleen or lymph node cells, obtained before transplant. The chain uses TRBV4-2 and TRBJ2-7, with 7 nucleotides matching TRBD2. This TCR was sampled from a human donor who was the organ donor for an intestinal transplant. The CDR3: CASSPYSGESSYEQYF. The DNA of the CDR3 is TGTGCCAGCAGCCCTTACAGCGGGGAGAGCTCCTACGAGCAGTACTTC.